This entry lists 26 T cell receptor beta chains sequenced from one sample in a study of T cell responses to AZD1222 COVID-19 vaccine. The table came from immunoSEQ multiplex PCR; TCRdb's copy has only in-frame clones and leaves some out. Counted here are about 120,000 clones, 85% to 90% occurring once; the ten biggest clones make up roughly 6.9%. The sample here was peripheral blood, taken 28 days after the second AZD1222 dose. Source of these receptors: an adult who received the AZD1222 COVID-19 vaccine.

The chain is built from TRBV7-3 and TRBJ2-2; TRBD2 aligns across 12 bases. Germline CDR1 SGHTA, CDR2 FQGTGA. The CDR3 consists of 16 residues. V shed 5 bases, J shed 6 bases, and the junction held 7 bases outside the gene matches. The CDR3 region has the DNA TGTGCCAGCAGCCGCTACAGACTAGCGGGAGCCGGGGAGCTGTTTTTT. Translated, it gives CASSRYRLAGAGELFF. The full variable domain, rest sourced from reference TRBV7-3 and TRBJ2-2, is GAGVSQTPSNKVTEKGKYVELRCDPISGHTALYWYRQSLGQGPEFLIYFQGTGAADDSGLPNDRFFAVRPEGSVSTLKIQRTERGDSAVYLCASSRYRLAGAGELFFGEGSRLTVL.

This clone was counted once. The V and J genes are TRBV14 and TRBJ1-1, with no clear D. The CDR3 length is 15 residues. Trimming took off 4 bases at V and 5 bases at J, with 17 bases between the two ends. In germline, CDR1 is SGHDN, CDR2 FVKESK. CDR3 nucleotide sequence: TGTGCCAGCAGCCTACGGGTCTTACTCGCGACTGAAGCTTTCTTT. Protein product: CASSLRVLLATEAFF.

The chain employs TRBV5-1 and TRBJ2-7; TRBD2 matches 13 bases. CDR3 length equals 16 residues. Germline V lookup: CDR1 SGHRS, CDR2 YFSETQ. The V and J ends lost 3 bases and 3 bases, in that order; junction bases with no gene match: 6. CDR3 DNA sequence: TGCGCCAGCAGCTACGGACGGACTAGCGGGAGCTACGAGCAGTACTTC. It yields the protein CASSYGRTSGSYEQYF. Combining the CDR3 with reference TRBV5-1 and TRBJ2-7 gives the whole variable domain KAGVTQTPRYLIKTRGQQVTLSCSPISGHRSVSWYQQTPGQGLQFLFEYFSETQRNKGNFPGRFSGRQFSNSRSEMNVSTLELGDSALYLCASSYGRTSGSYEQYFGPGTRLTVT.

The J gene is TRBJ2-3, the V gene TRBV6-1; 7 bases are a match to TRBD1. This CDR3 spans 18 amino acids. Germline assignment: CDR1 MNHNS and CDR2 SASEGT. V gave up 1 base and J gave up 2 bases; unmatched junction bases: 12. The CDR3 reads CASSEDSETGYITDTQYF. The CDR3 coding sequence is TGTGCCAGCAGTGAAGATTCCGAGACAGGGTATATCACAGATACGCAGTATTTT.

The gene calls are TRBV7-2 and TRBJ2-2; no definite D call. The CDR3 sequence is 14 residues long. V was pared by 5 bases and J by 6 bases, with 13 bases between. Germline CDR1 SGHTA, CDR2 FQGNSA. CDR3 nucleotide sequence: TGTGCCAGCAGCCCTAATTGGGTATCCGGGGAGCTGTTTTTT. It translates to CASSPNWVSGELFF.

The chain joins TRBV2 to TRBJ2-2; D remains ambiguous. Germline V gene data show CDR1 as SNHLY and CDR2 as FYNNEI. This CDR3 spans 15 amino acids. The V end lost 4 bases, the J end lost 4 bases, and 13 bases lay between the germline ends. The CDR3 reads CASSVLGFSTGELFF. The DNA of the CDR3 is TGTGCCAGCAGTGTCTTGGGATTCTCCACCGGGGAGCTGTTTTTT.

This chain joins TRBV6-5 and TRBJ1-5, with no clear D. The CDR3 runs to 12 residues. V dropped 4 bases and J dropped 6 bases, with 7 bases sitting between them. Germline assignment: CDR1 MNHEY and CDR2 SVGAGI. The CDR3 DNA is TGTGCCAGCAGTTTCCGGGGTCAGCCCCAGCATTTT. Translated: CASSFRGQPQHF.

The rearrangement uses TRBV28 and TRBJ2-7, with 12 nucleotides matching TRBD1. J lost 6 bases, V lost 3 bases, and 6 bases had no gene match. Germline CDR1 and CDR2: MDHEN and SYDVKM. The CDR3 loop spans 15 amino acids. DNA for the CDR3: TGTGCCAGCAGTTTCTCCGGGACAGGGGGCGTCGAGCAGTACTTC. The encoded protein is CASSFSGTGGVEQYF.

The rearrangement uses TRBV7-8 and TRBJ2-3; 9 nucleotides line up with TRBD2. Germline V gene data show CDR1 as SGHVS and CDR2 as FQNEAQ. There are 19 residues in the CDR3. After removal of 5 bases from V and 0 bases from J, the junction contained 15 bases not matched to a gene. The CDR3 DNA follows: TGTGCCAGCAGCATGGGGATGGCGGGAGGGGTTCGTAGCACAGATACGCAGTATTTT. This gives the protein CASSMGMAGGVRSTDTQYF. The full variable domain, its missing parts supplied by reference TRBV7-8 and TRBJ2-3, is GAGVSQSPRYKVAKRGQDVALRCDPISGHVSLFWYQQALGQGPEFLTYFQNEAQLDKSGLPSDRFFAERPEGSVSTLKIQRTQQEDSAVYLCASSMGMAGGVRSTDTQYFGPGTRLTVL.

The rearrangement uses TRBV6-1 and TRBJ1-6; 11 bases align to TRBD1. J gave up 10 bases and V 0 bases, and 2 bases lay outside the gene matches. The CDR3 sequence is 15 residues long. CDR1 is MNHNS and CDR2 is SASEGT in the germline V gene. CDR3 nucleotides: TGTGCCAGCAGTGAAGCGGACAGGGGGCACTCACCCCTCCACTTT. Protein sequence: CASSEADRGHSPLHF.

For the CDR3, the DNA is TGTGCCAGCAGTCGCCCGGGGACAGGATCCTACGAGCAGTACTTC. This codes for CASSRPGTGSYEQYF. This rearrangement joins TRBV6-5 to TRBJ2-7, with TRBD1 matching over 8 bases. The V gene's germline CDR1 is MNHEY and CDR2 SVGAGI. The CDR3 is 15 amino acids. Trimming at V came to 5 bases and at J to 1 base, leaving 7 bases not matched to a gene.

The V gene is TRBV11-2, the J gene TRBJ2-7; 8 nucleotides agree with TRBD2. The V gene's germline CDR1 is SGHAT and CDR2 FQNNGV. The CDR3 sequence is 16 residues long. V lost 2 bases to trimming and J lost 0 bases; unmatched junction nucleotides: 6. The CDR3 sequence: CASSLTSGGGSYEQYF. The CDR3 region has the DNA TGTGCCAGCAGCTTAACCAGCGGGGGAGGCTCCTACGAGCAGTACTTC.

The chain has TRBV11-3 and TRBJ2-2, with D tentatively TRBD1 (6 bases). CDR3 length: 14 amino acids. Deletions cut 0 bases from V and 7 bases from J, with 9 bases between. Germline CDR1 is SGHNT and CDR2 is YENEEA. This CDR3 reads CASSLEQGFGELFF. DNA of the CDR3: TGTGCCAGCAGCTTAGAACAGGGTTTCGGGGAGCTGTTTTTT.

The chain couples TRBV30 to TRBJ2-7; D tentatively reads TRBD1 or TRBD2 (6 bases each). The V gene lost 3 bases and the J gene lost 3 bases, with 9 bases spanning the gap. The CDR3 contains 12 residues. Germline lookup yields CDR1 GTSNPN and CDR2 SVGIG (reference sequence). The CDR3 nucleotides read TGTGCCTGGAGAGGAGGGGGCTACGAGCAGTACTTC. Translated, it gives CAWRGGGYEQYF.

The chain uses TRBV6-2 or TRBV6-3 and TRBJ2-7, with 9 bases aligning to TRBD1. V was pared by 2 bases and J by 1 base, with 21 bases of the junction left unmatched. CDR1 is MNHEY and CDR2 is SVGEGT in the germline V gene. The CDR3 extends over 21 amino acids. The CDR3 nucleotides read TGTGCCAGCAGTTACCGAACTTACCGGGACAGGGCATTCATTTCGTCCTACGAGCAGTACTTC. Its translation: CASSYRTYRDRAFISSYEQYF.

This sequence joins TRBV24-1 and TRBJ2-1; 8 bases fit TRBD2. This CDR3 contains 15 residues. The V segment lost 8 bases and the J segment 5 bases; nucleotides outside the gene matches: 10. Germline loops: CDR1 KGHDR, CDR2 SFDVKD. This CDR3 reads CATMSSGTRNNEQFF. The CDR3 bases are TGTGCCACCATGTCTTCCGGGACTAGGAACAATGAGCAGTTCTTC.

The rearrangement joins TRBV5-5 to TRBJ2-1; 8 bases agree with TRBD2. V lost 2 bases and J lost 6; bases outside the gene matches: 7. The CDR3 has 15 residues. Germline V gene sequence: CDR1 SGHKS, CDR2 YYEKEE (reference sequence). CDR3 sequence (DNA): TGTGCCAGCAGCTTTCCGGCTAGCGGGCTCAATGAGCAGTTCTTC. Protein product: CASSFPASGLNEQFF.

The chain combines TRBV5-4 with TRBJ1-4; D remains unclear. This CDR3 comprises 13 residues. V gave up 2 bases and J gave up 8 bases, with 10 bases separating them. Germline CDR1 reads SGHNT; CDR2 reads YYREEE (reference sequence). For the CDR3, the DNA is TGTGCCAGCAGCTTATCCAGGAACGAAAAACTGTTTTTT. Translated: CASSLSRNEKLFF.

This clone turned up a few times. This chain connects TRBV27 to TRBJ1-2; 9 positions match TRBD1. V shed 4 bases and J 8 bases; nucleotides not matched to a gene: 8. Germline loops: CDR1 MNHEY, CDR2 SMNVEV (reference sequence). The CDR3 runs 14 residues. DNA of the CDR3: TGTGCCAGCAGTTATGGGACAGGGCATGAGGGCTACACCTTC. Translation gives CASSYGTGHEGYTF.

The genes are TRBV9 and TRBJ1-2; 8 positions match TRBD1. Germline loops: CDR1 SGDLS, CDR2 YYNGEE. This CDR3 region has 19 residues. Trimming cost V 6 bases and J 4 bases; bases outside gene matches: 23. The CDR3 here is CASTPGRLSGGFSLYGYTF. In DNA form, the CDR3 reads TGTGCCAGCACCCCCGGACGATTATCAGGGGGCTTCTCCCTCTATGGCTACACCTTC.

The J gene is TRBJ2-2, the V gene TRBV7-9, with D unresolved. Per the germline V gene, CDR1 is SEHNR and CDR2 is FQNEAQ (reference sequence). The CDR3 totals 15 residues. The V and J ends lost 8 bases and 5 bases respectively, with 18 bases between them. Written as DNA, the CDR3 is TGTGCCAGCGGGTCGATTAAGTCCCGAACCGGGGAGCTGTTTTTT. Residues: CASGSIKSRTGELFF.

V is TRBV11-3 and J is TRBJ2-5; no definite D call. Trimming left V 4 bases short and J 5 bases short, with 14 bases between. Germline values: CDR1 SGHNT, CDR2 YENEEA. The CDR3 loop spans 14 amino acids. CDR3 sequence reads: CASSSRPVGETQYF. The CDR3 coding sequence is TGTGCCAGCAGCTCAAGACCGGTTGGGGAGACCCAGTACTTC.

The gene calls are TRBV30 and TRBJ2-7; D is unresolved. The V end lost 0 bases, the J end lost 6 bases, and 12 bases lay between the germline ends. This CDR3 spans 13 amino acids. Germline-derived CDR1 and CDR2 are GTSNPN and SVGIG (reference sequence). CDR3 protein: CAWSVGPSREQYF. The CDR3 coding sequence is TGTGCCTGGAGTGTAGGCCCCTCTCGCGAGCAGTACTTC.

The chain carries TRBV4-3 and TRBJ1-2, with D perhaps TRBD1 (5 bases). The V and J ends lost 0 bases and 0 bases respectively, with 8 bases between them. The germline V gene has CDR1 LGHNA and CDR2 YSLEER. The CDR3 extends over 15 amino acids. CDR3 protein: CASSQDLTANYGYTF. The CDR3 DNA is TGCGCCAGCAGCCAAGATCTGACAGCTAACTATGGCTACACCTTC.

The sample holds a few counts of this clone. The CDR3 nucleotides are TGTGCCAGCAGCCAAGTGGGGGGCGAGCAGTACTTC. Protein product: CASSQVGGEQYF. The J gene is TRBJ2-7, the V gene TRBV3-1 (or the pseudogene TRBV3-2); a possible D gene is TRBD2 (6 bases). Germline V gene lookup returns CDR1 LGHDT and CDR2 YNNKEL (reference sequence). V dropped 1 base and J dropped 6 bases, with 7 bases sitting between them. This CDR3 spans 12 amino acids.

The J gene is TRBJ2-1, the V gene TRBV29-1, with TRBD2 identical over 10 bases. Germline CDR1 is SQVTM and CDR2 is ANQGSEA. The CDR3 spans 19 residues. V lost 0 bases and J lost 0; bases outside the gene matches: 11. CDR3 nucleotides: TGCAGCGTTGAAGAACTTCCGGGACTAGCGTTTTCCTCCTACAATGAGCAGTTCTTC. Translated: CSVEELPGLAFSSYNEQFF.